The 32 T cell receptor beta chains reported below all come from one sample, sequenced in a study of cytomegalovirus exposure and HLA in healthy donors. The data were produced by immunoSEQ multiplex PCR, yet TCRdb's version contains in-frame clones alone and is incomplete. The sample yields 160,000 or so clones, 85% seen once. Sequences were obtained from PBMCs. Every receptor here comes from a man younger than 40 in good health and CMV-seropositive.

Many counts were recorded for this clone. This sequence joins TRBV19 and TRBJ1-1; D is possibly TRBD1 (6 bases). This CDR3 is built from 17 residues. Per germline, CDR1 LNHDA and CDR2 SQIVND (reference sequence). Trimming took off 5 bases at V and 7 bases at J, with 26 bases between the two ends. The CDR3 coding sequence is TGTGCCAGTAGTTCGAGGACAGCTCGGGAGGTGGGTGGTGAAGCTTTCTTT. Its protein is CASSSRTAREVGGEAFF.

This clone has just a few counts. V gene TRBV5-1 combines with J gene TRBJ2-7; D gene uncertain. The CDR3 has 13 amino acids. The V gene's germline CDR1 is SGHRS and CDR2 YFSETQ. V gave up 2 bases and J gave up 1 base, with 7 bases separating them. The CDR3 DNA reads TGCGCCAGCAGCTTCGGCGGATCCTACGAGCAGTACTTC. It yields the protein CASSFGGSYEQYF.

The chain uses TRBV5-4 and TRBJ1-1; TRBD1 matches 9 bases. The germline V gene encodes CDR1 SGHNT and CDR2 YYREEE (reference sequence). The CDR3 contains 14 residues. The J segment lost 5 bases and the V segment lost 6 bases, leaving 8 bases of the junction unmatched. This chain's CDR3 is CASIPSDRGTEAFF. DNA of the CDR3: TGTGCCAGCATCCCTAGTGACAGGGGGACTGAAGCTTTCTTT.

The CDR3, as DNA: TGTGCCAGCTCACCTCCGACAGTCACCTCCTACGAGCAGTACTTC. Translation gives CASSPPTVTSYEQYF. The chain is built from TRBV18 and TRBJ2-7, with D possibly matching TRBD1 (5 bases). Germline CDR1 KGHSH, CDR2 LQKENI. This CDR3 spans 15 amino acids. V gave up 3 bases and J gave up 0 bases, with 12 bases separating them.

The chain employs TRBV30 and TRBJ2-7; 7 nucleotides agree with TRBD2. Unmatched junction bases numbered 3, after V lost 4 bases and J lost 0 bases. The CDR3 runs 13 residues. Germline V gives CDR1 GTSNPN, CDR2 SVGIG (reference sequence). The CDR3 bases are TGTGCCTGGATGCAGCGGGACTCCTACGAGCAGTACTTC. It codes for CAWMQRDSYEQYF.

The rearrangement links TRBV19 to TRBJ2-3; 11 bases fit TRBD1. Germline V gene sequence: CDR1 LNHDA, CDR2 SQIVND (reference sequence). The J segment lost 3 bases and the V segment lost 4 bases, leaving 9 bases of the junction unmatched. The CDR3 is made up of 17 amino acids. CDR3 sequence reads: CASSRNTGTGGTDTQYF. For the CDR3, the DNA is TGTGCCAGTAGTAGAAATACCGGGACAGGGGGAACAGATACGCAGTATTTT. Looking up the rest from reference TRBV19 and TRBJ2-3 gives the full variable domain: DGGITQSPKYLFRKEGQNVTLSCEQNLNHDAMYWYRQDPGQGLRLIYYSQIVNDFQKGDIAEGYSVSREKKESFPLTVTSAQKNPTAFYLCASSRNTGTGGTDTQYFGPGTRLTVL.

With regard to this clone: The sample has other DNA sequences that encode this CDR3 too. CDR3 protein: CASSPGQGGETQYF. The CDR3, as DNA: TGTGCCAGCTCGCCGGGACAGGGGGGAGAGACCCAGTACTTC. The chain links TRBV18 to TRBJ2-5; the match to TRBD1 covers 11 bases. The CDR3 has 14 amino acids. The V gene's germline CDR1 is KGHSH and CDR2 LQKENI. The junction had 4 bases not matched to a gene; V was cut back by 6 bases and J by 4 bases.

The rearrangement links TRBV6-9 to TRBJ1-1; 9 nucleotides match TRBD1. V lost 8 bases to trimming and J lost 2 bases; unmatched junction nucleotides: 3. The CDR3 has 13 residues. Per germline, CDR1 MNHGY and CDR2 SVAAGI. CDR3 nucleotide sequence: TGTGCCAGCGCAACAGGGGGCAACACTGAAGCTTTCTTT. It translates to CASATGGNTEAFF.

This clone was seen only once. The chain's CDR3 is CASSIDPGIDTQYF. The DNA for the CDR3 is TGTGCCAGTAGTATAGATCCAGGGATAGATACGCAGTATTTT. The chain employs TRBV19 and TRBJ2-3; D possibly corresponds to TRBD1 (5 bases). Germline CDR1 and CDR2: LNHDA and SQIVND (reference sequence). The CDR3 runs to 14 residues. V was cut by 0 bases and J by 5 bases, with 9 bases left in between.

The V and J genes are TRBV6-6 and TRBJ1-5; D perhaps matches TRBD1 (5 bases). CDR3 length equals 16 residues. Germline values: CDR1 MNHNY, CDR2 SVGAGI (reference sequence). Trimming removed 4 bases at V and 1 base at J, with 14 bases between. CDR3 coding DNA: TGTGCCAGCAGTTTCTCGAGGAGGGGCAGCAATCAGCCCCAGCATTTT. Protein product: CASSFSRRGSNQPQHF.

For the CDR3, the DNA is TGCGCCAGCAGTGAAGTACGTACAGCTAGCAATCAGCCCCAGCATTTT. Its protein product is CASSEVRTASNQPQHF. The V and J genes are TRBV10-1 and TRBJ1-5, with D unresolved. CDR3 length: 16 residues. V shed 3 bases and J shed 0 bases, with 12 bases lying between them. The germline V gene has CDR1 WNHNN and CDR2 SYGVQD (reference sequence).

This clone was observed a handful of times. CDR3 DNA: TGTGCCAGCAGCCAAGAGCAGAGCGGGGGTACGCAGTATTTT. Translating gives CASSQEQSGGTQYF. The V call is TRBV4-2, the J call TRBJ2-3; 8 bases map to TRBD2. V trimming: 0 bases; J trimming: 8 bases; junction bases outside the gene matches: 4. Germline CDR1 LGHNA, CDR2 YNFKEQ. The CDR3 has 14 amino acids.

This sequence joins TRBV5-1 and TRBJ2-5; 8 positions match TRBD1. The CDR3 extends over 14 amino acids. Per the germline V gene, CDR1 is SGHRS and CDR2 is YFSETQ. Losses at the gene ends were 4 bases for V and 5 bases for J; bases not matched to a gene: 7. The CDR3 coding sequence is TGCGCCAGCAGCGCGCCACAGGGGGAGGAGACCCAGTACTTC. This codes for CASSAPQGEETQYF.

V and J are TRBV5-4 and TRBJ2-3; 7 bases are a match to TRBD2. V lost 4 bases and J lost 6; bases outside the gene matches: 5. This CDR3 has 13 residues. Germline CDR1 and CDR2: SGHNT and YYREEE (reference sequence). CDR3 region: CASSLWDYDTQYF. CDR3 DNA: TGTGCCAGCAGCCTTTGGGACTACGATACGCAGTATTTT.

The V and J genes are TRBV5-1 and TRBJ2-7; 7 nucleotides line up with TRBD1. V gave up 4 bases and J gave up 2 bases; unmatched junction bases: 12. The length of the CDR3 is 16 residues. Per germline, CDR1 SGHRS and CDR2 YFSETQ. The CDR3 region has the DNA TGCGCCAGCAGCGCGGCCACCGGGACAGCAGCCTACGAGCAGTACTTC. Protein: CASSAATGTAAYEQYF.

CDR3 loop: CASSFMSGVGTDTQYF. The CDR3 nucleotides read TGCGCCAGCAGTTTTATGTCAGGGGTCGGCACAGATACGCAGTATTTT. The rearrangement links TRBV5-1 to TRBJ2-3, with a weak D call TRBD1 (6 bases). This CDR3 has 16 amino acids. V shed 5 bases and J shed 1 base, with 17 bases lying between them. The V gene's germline CDR1 is SGHRS and CDR2 YFSETQ.

The chain joins TRBV27 to TRBJ1-5; D ambiguous. The germline V gene has CDR1 MNHEY and CDR2 SMNVEV (reference sequence). The V gene lost 3 bases and the J gene lost 3 bases, with 12 bases spanning the gap. The CDR3 consists of 15 residues. CDR3 residues: CASSLAGRYNQPQHF. CDR3 coding DNA: TGTGCCAGCAGTTTGGCAGGCCGTTACAATCAGCCCCAGCATTTT.

V is TRBV4-1 and J is TRBJ1-5; D perhaps matches TRBD1 (5 bases). Germline V gene data show CDR1 as MGHRA and CDR2 as YSYEKL. V dropped 5 bases and J dropped 5 bases, with 16 bases sitting between them. This CDR3 region has 15 residues. The chain's CDR3 is CASSTPVGGDQPQHF. In nucleotides, the CDR3 is TGCGCCAGCAGCACGCCGGTGGGGGGGGATCAGCCCCAGCATTTT.

The chain couples TRBV9 to TRBJ2-7, with a possible D match to TRBD2 (7 bases). Trimming left V 0 bases short and J 8 bases short, with 27 bases between. The V gene's germline CDR1 is SGDLS and CDR2 YYNGEE. CDR3 size: 18 residues. The CDR3 region has the DNA TGTGCCAGCAGCGTAGGGGGGGGCTACCCCGGACCACACTCTAAGCAGTACTTC. Translation gives CASSVGGGYPGPHSKQYF.

The chain joins TRBV4-1 to TRBJ2-3, with D hard to call. The CDR3 spans 9 residues. In germline, CDR1 is MGHRA, CDR2 YSYEKL. The CDR3 sequence: CFGTDTQYF. The CDR3 DNA is TGCTTCGGCACAGATACGCAGTATTTT.

J is TRBJ2-5 and V is TRBV6-5; D perhaps matches TRBD2 (6 bases). Trimming shortened V by 7 bases and J by 7 bases, and 22 bases separated the two germline ends. CDR1 is MNHEY and CDR2 is SVGAGI in the germline V gene. The length of the CDR3 is 15 residues. CDR3 sequence (DNA): TGTGCCAGCACCTCCCTCGGACCCCACGGGGGGACCCAGTACTTC. Its translation is CASTSLGPHGGTQYF.

This chain joins TRBV7-8 and TRBJ2-1, with 10 nucleotides matching TRBD2. The germline gives CDR1 SGHVS, CDR2 FQNEAQ. CDR3 length: 15 amino acids. Unmatched junction bases numbered 3, after V lost 5 bases and J lost 2 bases. The CDR3 DNA is TGTGCCAGCAGCCCAGCGGGGGGGCCCTACAATGAGCAGTTCTTC. The encoded protein is CASSPAGGPYNEQFF.

J is TRBJ2-2 and V is TRBV7-2; TRBD1 matches at 7 bases. Trimming at V came to 1 base and at J to 4 bases, leaving 3 bases not matched to a gene. The CDR3 loop spans 15 amino acids. Per the germline V gene, CDR1 is SGHTA and CDR2 is FQGNSA. CDR3 sequence reads: CASSLGQGGTGELFF. CDR3 sequence (DNA): TGTGCCAGCAGCTTAGGACAGGGCGGCACCGGGGAGCTGTTTTTT.

CDR3 bases: TGTGCCAGCAGCCAAGCTGGGGGCCGCTCCGAGCAGTACTTC. It is translated as CASSQAGGRSEQYF. The J gene is TRBJ2-7, the V gene TRBV14; a possible D gene is TRBD1 (6 bases). This CDR3 is built from 14 residues. Germline V gene lookup returns CDR1 SGHDN and CDR2 FVKESK. The germline V and J ends were trimmed by 1 base and 6 bases, with 13 bases remaining between them.

The chain recombines TRBV4-3 with TRBJ2-2; 9 bases agree with TRBD2. The CDR3 contains 17 residues. Trimming took 8 bases from V and 6 from J; bases not matched to a gene: 16. Germline-derived CDR1 and CDR2 are LGHNA and YSLEER. CDR3 nucleotide sequence: TGCGCCAGCGAGGGGGAGTATAAGCGGGGGGAGCCCGGGGAGCTGTTTTTT. This codes for CASEGEYKRGEPGELFF.

The chain uses TRBV30 and TRBJ2-2; weak D call: TRBD2 (5 bases). CDR3 length equals 14 residues. V lost 8 bases, J lost 0 bases, and 13 bases lay in between. Germline V gives CDR1 GTSNPN, CDR2 SVGIG (reference sequence). The CDR3 DNA is TGTGCCCTCCAGGAGAGGGCGAACACCGGGGAGCTGTTTTTT. It encodes CALQERANTGELFF.

This clone has a single count. The chain couples TRBV7-2 to TRBJ1-5; D not resolved. Germline V gene lookup returns CDR1 SGHTA and CDR2 FQGNSA. V lost 2 bases to trimming and J lost 1 base, with 15 bases between them. The CDR3 has 17 residues. Written as DNA, the CDR3 is TGTGCCAGCAGCTTAAGAGCTGCCGGGTTAAGCAATCAGCCCCAGCATTTT. Translated: CASSLRAAGLSNQPQHF.

This clone was picked up a small number of times. This chain links TRBV7-2 with TRBJ2-1; TRBD1 might be the D (5 bases). Per germline, CDR1 SGHTA and CDR2 FQGNSA. Between the trimmed V and J ends, which lost 0 bases and 7 bases, there was a span of 16 bases. This CDR3 is built from 16 residues. The CDR3 loop reads CASSLALAGSGNEQFF. The CDR3 bases are TGTGCCAGCAGCTTAGCGTTGGCAGGGTCCGGAAATGAGCAGTTCTTC.

The chain links TRBV4-3 to TRBJ2-5; possible D gene TRBD2, 7 bases. The CDR3 sequence is 19 residues long. With 4 bases removed from V and 4 bases from J, the gap between germline ends came to 28 bases. CDR1 and CDR2 from the germline V gene are LGHNA and YSLEER. CDR3 region: CASSPQGGGSRHAGETQYF. DNA for the CDR3: TGCGCCAGCAGCCCGCAAGGGGGGGGGTCCCGCCATGCGGGAGAGACCCAGTACTTC.

This chain connects TRBV18 to TRBJ2-6; perhaps TRBD2 as D (6 bases). Per germline, CDR1 KGHSH and CDR2 LQKENI. The germline V and J ends were trimmed by 6 bases and 1 base, with 13 bases remaining between them. The CDR3 has 16 amino acids. CDR3 bases: TGTGCCAGCTCCGGACCGGGGGAGTCTGGGGCCAACGTCCTGACTTTC. Translating it yields CASSGPGESGANVLTF. The complete variable domain, with remaining parts taken from reference TRBV18 and TRBJ2-6, reads NAGVMQNPRHLVRRRGQEARLRCSPMKGHSHVYWYRQLPEEGLKFMVYLQKENIIDESGMPKERFSAEFPKEGPSILRIQQVVRGDSAAYFCASSGPGESGANVLTFGAGSRLTVL.

This rearrangement joins TRBV7-2 to TRBJ2-3, with D maybe TRBD2 (6 bases). This CDR3 spans 14 amino acids. The V end lost 5 bases, the J end lost 4 bases, and 13 bases lay between the germline ends. Looked up from germline, CDR1 is SGHTA and CDR2 is FQGNSA. The CDR3 loop reads CASSLMTRSDTQYF. CDR3 in DNA: TGTGCCAGCAGCCTCATGACTAGGTCAGATACGCAGTATTTT. The full variable domain, in which reference TRBV7-2 and TRBJ2-3 provide the parts outside the CDR3, is GAGVSQSPSNKVTEKGKDVELRCDPISGHTALYWYRQSLGQGLEFLIYFQGNSAPDKSGLPSDRFSAERTGGSVSTLTIQRTQQEDSAVYLCASSLMTRSDTQYFGPGTRLTVL.

The chain couples TRBV7-2 to TRBJ2-4; D is uncertain. The CDR3 is made up of 13 amino acids. Germline lookup yields CDR1 SGHTA and CDR2 FQGNSA. Deletions cut 1 base from V and 11 bases from J, with 12 bases between. Written as DNA, the CDR3 is TGTGCCAGCAGCTTAGGCCAGGTGCCTTTTCAGTACTTC. This encodes CASSLGQVPFQYF.